Listed below are T cell receptor beta chains from one sample, sequenced in a study of shared clonotypes between healthy human individuals. Libraries were prepared by immunoSEQ multiplex PCR; TCRdb keeps only in-frame clonotypes and omits some of them. The table has some 200,000 clones, 60% to 70% seen once. The specimen was memory CD4+ T cells sorted from blood. These receptors came from a man in his thirties or forties in good health. Each CDR3 is given with its conserved first and last residue. The D gene is left open where the match is weak. The size of a clone is reported for some rows only, either as once, few or many, or as a class for expanded clones.

J	V	D	size	CDR3	DNA
TRBJ1-5	TRBV6-5	.	.	CASSRSLAEPQHF	TGTGCCAGCAGTCGCTCCCTGGCAGAACCCCAGCATTTT
TRBJ2-3	TRBV6-6	.	.	CASSYWPSTDTQYF	TGTGCCAGCAGTTACTGGCCCTCCACAGATACGCAGTATTTT
TRBJ2-1	TRBV5-1	.	.	CASRWREMDNEQFF	TGCGCCAGCCGCTGGAGGGAGATGGACAATGAGCAGTTCTTC
TRBJ2-3	TRBV5-6	.	.	CASSLVRGAHTDTQYF	TGTGCCAGCAGCTTGGTTAGGGGAGCACACACAGATACGCAGTATTTT
TRBJ2-7	TRBV28	TRBD2	.	CASTLGLAGGYEQYF	TGTGCCAGCACCCTCGGACTAGCGGGAGGGTACGAGCAGTACTTC
TRBJ2-1	TRBV7-6	TRBD2	.	CASSLGAGGDLGKQFF	TGTGCCAGCAGCTTAGGGGCGGGAGGGGATTTGGGCAAGCAGTTCTTC
TRBJ2-3	TRBV28	TRBD2	.	CASTGGGARLDTQYF	TGTGCCAGCACGGGGGGAGGGGCCCGTTTAGATACGCAGTATTTT
TRBJ2-7	TRBV19	.	few	CASSARRPGVYEQYF	TGTGCCAGTAGCGCAAGGCGTCCGGGGGTCTACGAGCAGTACTTC
TRBJ2-5	TRBV5-4	.	few	CASSLGRGQETQYF	TGTGCCAGCAGCTTGGGTCGGGGACAAGAGACCCAGTACTTC
TRBJ2-7	TRBV7-2	TRBD2	.	CASSSSGRYEQYF	TGTGCCAGCAGCTCTAGCGGGAGGTACGAGCAGTACTTC
TRBJ1-2	TRBV19	.	.	CASSPWRKRGYGYTF	TGTGCCAGTAGTCCTTGGAGGAAAAGGGGCTATGGCTACACCTTC
TRBJ2-5	TRBV4-3	TRBD2	.	CASSLGGGNQETQYF	TGCGCCAGCAGCCTCGGCGGGGGAAACCAAGAGACCCAGTACTTC
TRBJ2-3	TRBV28	.	once	CASSRVDTQYF	TGTGCCAGCAGTAGGGTAGATACGCAGTATTTT
TRBJ1-2	TRBV18	.	.	CASSPGGKNGYTF	TGTGCCAGCTCACCAGGCGGGAAGAATGGCTACACCTTC
TRBJ2-2	TRBV11-2	.	.	CASSLKAGGELFF	TGTGCCAGCAGCTTAAAGGCGGGCGGGGAGCTGTTTTTT
TRBJ2-7	TRBV7-6	TRBD2	.	CASSRTSGIYEQYF	TGTGCCAGCAGCCGGACTAGCGGGATTTACGAGCAGTACTTC
TRBJ1-3	TRBV7-2	.	.	CASSFTSSGNTIYF	TGTGCCAGCAGCTTTACCTCCTCTGGAAACACCATATATTTT
TRBJ1-1	TRBV7-8	.	few	CASSRGPGRQAMNTEAFF	TGTGCCAGCAGCCGGGGTCCCGGAAGACAGGCGATGAACACTGAAGCTTTCTTT
TRBJ1-4	TRBV18	.	.	CASSPLGGYEKLFF	TGTGCCAGCTCACCCTTGGGTGGTTATGAAAAACTGTTTTTT
TRBJ2-7	TRBV7-8	TRBD1	.	CASSVGTGLSYEQYF	TGTGCCAGCAGCGTTGGGACAGGGCTCTCCTACGAGCAGTACTTC
TRBJ2-7	TRBV5-6	.	.	CASSLEQYYTYEQYF	TGTGCCAGCAGCTTGGAACAGTATTACACCTACGAGCAGTACTTC
TRBJ2-7	TRBV6-1	TRBD2	.	CASRLAGSSYEQYF	TGTGCCAGCAGATTAGCGGGGAGCTCCTACGAGCAGTACTTC
TRBJ2-7	TRBV27	.	.	CASRPAKVLSEQYF	TGTGCCAGCAGACCGGCGAAGGTTTTGAGCGAGCAGTACTTC
TRBJ1-2	TRBV19	.	.	CASVSGFYGYTF	TGTGCCAGCGTAAGCGGATTCTATGGCTACACCTTC
TRBJ2-5	TRBV6-1	.	.	CASRAGTLTETQYF	TGTGCCAGCAGGGCGGGAACCTTGACAGAGACCCAGTACTTC
TRBJ1-2	TRBV2	TRBD1	once	CASSDGQGGYGYTF	TGTGCCAGCAGTGACGGACAGGGTGGCTATGGCTACACCTTC
TRBJ2-1	TRBV29-1	TRBD2	.	CSVALGSGRGRDEQFF	TGCAGCGTTGCCTTGGGTAGCGGCCGGGGGAGGGATGAGCAGTTCTTC
TRBJ2-1	TRBV27	TRBD2	.	CASSPGVAGVYNEQFF	TGTGCCAGCAGTCCCGGGGTAGCGGGAGTCTACAATGAGCAGTTCTTC
TRBJ2-1	TRBV10-2	TRBD2	.	CASKVAGGWNEQFF	TGCGCCAGCAAAGTAGCGGGAGGTTGGAATGAGCAGTTCTTC
TRBJ2-5	TRBV5-3	.	.	CARKQRQETQYF	TGTGCCAGAAAGCAGCGACAAGAGACCCAGTACTTC
TRBJ1-3	TRBV9	.	once	CASSVEGGPRNTIYF	TGTGCCAGCAGCGTAGAAGGGGGGCCCCGAAACACCATATATTTT
TRBJ2-5	TRBV9	.	.	CASSLLGYKGETQYF	TGTGCCAGCAGCCTTCTTGGTTATAAGGGAGAGACCCAGTACTTC
TRBJ2-5	TRBV28	TRBD2	.	CASSSRREERETQYF	TGTGCCAGCAGTTCCCGGCGGGAGGAACGAGAGACCCAGTACTTC
TRBJ1-1	TRBV6-5	.	few	CAIASRGLKTEAFF	TGTGCCATCGCTTCTCGGGGTCTTAAGACTGAAGCTTTCTTT
TRBJ2-5	TRBV27	.	.	CASSLSRSGQGKRGTQYF	TGTGCCAGCAGTTTATCGAGAAGCGGGCAGGGGAAGAGGGGGACCCAGTACTTC
TRBJ1-2	TRBV5-4	TRBD1	.	CASSLGGQGGSYGYTF	TGTGCCAGCAGCTTGGGGGGACAGGGCGGGTCCTATGGCTACACCTTC
TRBJ1-2	TRBV18	.	few	CASSPTVNTRTDGYTF	TGTGCCAGCTCACCAACCGTTAACACCCGGACGGATGGCTACACCTTC
TRBJ1-5	TRBV6-6	TRBD1	.	CATGQGSNQPQHF	TGTGCCACCGGACAGGGCAGCAATCAGCCCCAGCATTTT
TRBJ2-1	TRBV4-1	TRBD1	.	CASSQGLGTAYNEQFF	TGCGCCAGCAGCCAAGGGTTAGGGACAGCCTACAATGAGCAGTTCTTC
TRBJ1-2	TRBV9	.	few	CASSVGAGGGYTF	TGTGCCAGCAGCGTAGGGGCGGGAGGAGGCTACACCTTC
TRBJ1-3	TRBV6-1	.	.	CASSEIVRSSGNTIYF	TGTGCCAGCAGTGAAATTGTGCGCAGCTCTGGAAACACCATATATTTT
TRBJ2-2	TRBV25-1	.	.	CASSGDANTGELFF	TGTGCCAGCTCGGGCGACGCGAACACCGGGGAGCTGTTTTTT
TRBJ2-4	TRBV28	.	.	CASSFSPGIIQYF	TGTGCCAGCAGTTTTTCCCCAGGGATCATTCAGTACTTC
TRBJ1-2	TRBV28	.	.	CASSRFPYGYTF	TGTGCCAGCAGCAGATTCCCCTATGGCTACACCTTC
TRBJ2-4	TRBV5-1	.	once	CASSLEARGRGALAKNIQYF	TGCGCCAGCAGCTTGGAGGCCCGTGGTCGAGGGGCTCTAGCCAAAAACATTCAGTACTTC
TRBJ1-1	TRBV9	.	.	CASSVMGSGKTEAFF	TGTGCCAGCAGCGTAATGGGGAGCGGGAAAACTGAAGCTTTCTTT
TRBJ2-1	TRBV29-1	TRBD2	.	CSVSSGSWVDEQFF	TGCAGCGTCTCAAGCGGGAGTTGGGTCGATGAGCAGTTCTTC
TRBJ1-4	TRBV5-4	.	.	CASSLAAGAQGEKLFF	TGTGCCAGCAGCTTGGCCGCAGGGGCCCAGGGGGAAAAACTGTTTTTT
TRBJ2-1	TRBV28	.	few	CASWRENNEQFF	TGTGCCAGCTGGCGGGAAAACAATGAGCAGTTCTTC
TRBJ2-1	TRBV5-6	.	few	CASSSVGEKVEQFF	TGTGCCAGCAGCTCCGTCGGGGAGAAGGTTGAGCAGTTCTTC
TRBJ2-7	TRBV7-8	TRBD1	.	CASSLVQGAWGEQYF	TGTGCCAGCAGCTTAGTACAGGGGGCTTGGGGCGAGCAGTACTTC
TRBJ2-3	TRBV5-4	TRBD2	.	CASSPARAGVADTQYF	TGTGCCAGCAGCCCAGCGCGCGCGGGAGTTGCAGATACGCAGTATTTT
TRBJ2-5	TRBV5-1	.	.	CASSLVSQGETQYF	TGCGCCAGCAGCTTGGTTAGCCAGGGGGAGACCCAGTACTTC